This T cell receptor (beta chain) was identified in a study of blood T cell repertoires in COVID-19. Assay: immunoSEQ multiplex PCR; the TCRdb copy retains only in-frame clones and omits some. The sample contains a few hundred thousand clones, approximately 81% of which appear only once. This clone was counted once. This CDR3 region has 16 residues. Germline CDR1 reads MNHEY; CDR2 reads SMNVEV (reference sequence). The J segment lost 2 bases and the V segment lost 3 bases, leaving 9 bases of the junction unmatched. The source material was peripheral blood. This sequence joins TRBV27 and TRBJ2-7; 8 nucleotides match TRBD1. The receptor comes from a woman between 18 and 29 years old with acute or convalescent COVID-19. The CDR3 sequence is CASSLHRRDRTYEQYF. CDR3 DNA sequence: TGTGCCAGCAGTTTGCATCGACGGGACAGGACCTACGAGCAGTACTTC.